This T cell receptor (beta chain) is drawn from a study of T cells after yellow fever vaccination. Study overall: Low-cell-number fractions were prepared with SMART-Seq v4 Ultra Low Input. Whole-study findings and limits: A faster peak, day 5 versus 15, was reached by the weaker secondary response. After the booster, about 95% of CD4 and more than 75% of CD8 primary-response clones were re-detected.

This clonotype was detected only a few times. Its antigen is undetermined. Each CDR3 protein is one row after TCRdb ran MiXCR on the 5' RACE reads. The table shows about 550,000 distinct CDR3 sequences, with 15% to 20% occurring only once. V was shortened by 2 bases and J by 5 bases, with 12 bases between the two germline ends. Germline CDR1 reads DFQATT; CDR2 reads SNEGSKA (reference sequence). The CDR3 sequence is 13 residues long. Sequencing was performed on PBMCs, taken 15 days after the yellow fever booster vaccination. This sequence joins TRBV20-1 and TRBJ2-5; the D is unclear. This clonotype originated in a man aged 30 to 39 who received the YFV17D yellow fever vaccine. The CDR3 DNA reads as TGCAGTGCTAGAACTCCCGGGCGGGAGACCCAGTACTTC. Amino acids: CSARTPGRETQYF.